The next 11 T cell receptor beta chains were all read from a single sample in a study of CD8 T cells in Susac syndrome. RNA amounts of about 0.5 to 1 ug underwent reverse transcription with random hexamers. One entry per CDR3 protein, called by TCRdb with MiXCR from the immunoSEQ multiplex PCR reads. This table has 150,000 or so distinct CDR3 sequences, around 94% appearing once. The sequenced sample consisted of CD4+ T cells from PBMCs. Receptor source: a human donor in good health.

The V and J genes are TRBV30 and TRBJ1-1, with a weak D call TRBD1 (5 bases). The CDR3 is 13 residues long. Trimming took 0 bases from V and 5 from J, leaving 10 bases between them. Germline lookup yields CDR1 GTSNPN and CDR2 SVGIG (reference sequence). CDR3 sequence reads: CAWSVRGKTEAFF. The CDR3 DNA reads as TGTGCCTGGAGTGTCCGGGGGAAGACTGAAGCTTTCTTT.

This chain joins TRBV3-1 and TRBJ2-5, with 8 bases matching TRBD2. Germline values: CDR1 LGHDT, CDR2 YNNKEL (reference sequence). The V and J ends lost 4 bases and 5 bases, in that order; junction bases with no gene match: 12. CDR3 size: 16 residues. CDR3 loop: CASSLAGAGGEETQYF. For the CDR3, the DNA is TGTGCCAGCAGCCTTGCCGGGGCGGGGGGAGAGGAGACCCAGTACTTC.

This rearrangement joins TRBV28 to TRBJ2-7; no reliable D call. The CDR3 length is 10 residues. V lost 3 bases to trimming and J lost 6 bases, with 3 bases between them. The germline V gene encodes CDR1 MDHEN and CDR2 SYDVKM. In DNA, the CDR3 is TGTGCCAGCAGTTTCCGCGAGCAGTACTTC. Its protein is CASSFREQYF.

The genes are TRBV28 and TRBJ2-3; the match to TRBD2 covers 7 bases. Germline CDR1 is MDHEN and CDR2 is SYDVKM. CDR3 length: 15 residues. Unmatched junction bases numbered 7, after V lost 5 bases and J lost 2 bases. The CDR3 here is CASSAPRGDTDTQYF. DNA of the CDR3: TGTGCCAGCAGTGCTCCCCGGGGGGACACAGATACGCAGTATTTT.

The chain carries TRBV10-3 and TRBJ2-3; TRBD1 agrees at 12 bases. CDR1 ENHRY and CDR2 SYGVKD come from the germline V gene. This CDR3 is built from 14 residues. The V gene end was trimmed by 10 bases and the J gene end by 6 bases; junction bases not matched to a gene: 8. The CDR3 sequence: CATKGQGASDTQYF. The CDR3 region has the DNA TGTGCCACCAAGGGACAGGGGGCATCTGATACGCAGTATTTT.

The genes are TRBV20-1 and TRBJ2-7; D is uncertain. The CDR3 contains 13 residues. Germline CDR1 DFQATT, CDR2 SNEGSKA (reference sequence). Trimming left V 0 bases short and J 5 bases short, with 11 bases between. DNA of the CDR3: TGCAGTGCTAGAGATTTCGCCGAACACGAGCAGTACTTC. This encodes CSARDFAEHEQYF.

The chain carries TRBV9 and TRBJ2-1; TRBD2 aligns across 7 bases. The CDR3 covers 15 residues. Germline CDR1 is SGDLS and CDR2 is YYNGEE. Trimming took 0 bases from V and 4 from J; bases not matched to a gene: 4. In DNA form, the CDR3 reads TGTGCCAGCAGCGTAGACCGGGGGGAATACAATGAGCAGTTCTTC. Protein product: CASSVDRGEYNEQFF. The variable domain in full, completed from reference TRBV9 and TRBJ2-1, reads DSGVTQTPKHLITATGQRVTLRCSPRSGDLSVYWYQQSLDQGLQFLIQYYNGEERAKGNILERFSAQQFPDLHSELNLSSLELGDSALYFCASSVDRGEYNEQFFGPGTRLTVL.

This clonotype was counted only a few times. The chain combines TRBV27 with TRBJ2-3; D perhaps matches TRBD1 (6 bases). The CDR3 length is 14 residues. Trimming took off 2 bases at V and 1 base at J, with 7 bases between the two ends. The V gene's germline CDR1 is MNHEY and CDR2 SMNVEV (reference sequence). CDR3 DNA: TGTGCCAGCAGTTTAAGGACAGGCACAGATACGCAGTATTTT. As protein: CASSLRTGTDTQYF.

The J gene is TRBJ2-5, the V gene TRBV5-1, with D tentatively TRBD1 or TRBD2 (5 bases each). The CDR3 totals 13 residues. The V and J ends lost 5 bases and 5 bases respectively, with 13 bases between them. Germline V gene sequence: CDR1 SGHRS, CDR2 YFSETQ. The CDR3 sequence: CASSPGPTETQYF. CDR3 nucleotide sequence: TGCGCCAGCAGTCCGGGGCCTACGGAGACCCAGTACTTC.

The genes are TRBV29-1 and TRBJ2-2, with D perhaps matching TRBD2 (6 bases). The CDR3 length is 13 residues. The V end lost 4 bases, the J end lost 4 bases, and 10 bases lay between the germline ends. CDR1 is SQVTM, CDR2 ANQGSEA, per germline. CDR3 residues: CSVGAGTTGELFF. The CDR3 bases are TGCAGCGTTGGGGCGGGGACCACCGGGGAGCTGTTTTTT.

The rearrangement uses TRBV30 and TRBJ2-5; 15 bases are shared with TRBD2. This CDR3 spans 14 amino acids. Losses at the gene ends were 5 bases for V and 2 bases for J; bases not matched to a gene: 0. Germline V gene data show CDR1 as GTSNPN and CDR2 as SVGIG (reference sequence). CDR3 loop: CAWGLAGGQETQYF. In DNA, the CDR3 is TGTGCCTGGGGACTAGCGGGGGGGCAAGAGACCCAGTACTTC.